Below are 14 T cell receptor beta chains sequenced from a single sample in a study of blood T cell repertoires in COVID-19. The protocol was immunoSEQ multiplex PCR, while the TCRdb copy is restricted to in-frame clones and leaves out a portion. Here the sample spans fewer than 250,000 clones, approximately 90% being singletons. The sequencing input was peripheral blood. All receptors derive from a man aged 55-75 years with COVID-19, enrolled during active disease.

The CDR3 sequence: CASSQDGTGENQPQHF. CDR3 in DNA: TGCGCCAGCAGCCAAGATGGGACAGGGGAGAATCAGCCCCAGCATTTT. The chain carries TRBV4-1 and TRBJ1-5, with TRBD1 matching over 10 bases. This CDR3 spans 16 amino acids. The germline gives CDR1 MGHRA, CDR2 YSYEKL. V lost 0 bases, J lost 4 bases, and 3 bases stayed unmatched.

CDR3 coding DNA: TGTGCCAGCAGCCGGGAGGGGCTGAGCTCTGGAAACACCATATATTTT. Encoded protein: CASSREGLSSGNTIYF. V usage is TRBV4-2 and J usage is TRBJ1-3, with D possibly TRBD1 on 5 matching bases. Per germline, CDR1 LGHNA and CDR2 YNFKEQ. The CDR3 has 16 residues. V was cut by 4 bases and J by 0 bases, with 13 bases left in between.

The genes are TRBV5-5 and TRBJ1-6; TRBD1 might be the D (6 bases). Per germline, CDR1 SGHKS and CDR2 YYEKEE (reference sequence). The CDR3 extends over 15 amino acids. Trimming removed 2 bases from V and 9 bases from J, with 15 bases in between. DNA for the CDR3: TGTGCCAGCAGCTTCCAGGGGCCGTCTCCTTCACCCCTCCACTTT. It translates to CASSFQGPSPSPLHF.

The rearrangement joins TRBV6-5 to TRBJ2-1; 7 nucleotides match TRBD1. From germline, CDR1 is MNHEY and CDR2 SVGAGI. The length of the CDR3 is 14 residues. J gave up 7 bases and V 0 bases, and 3 bases lay outside the gene matches. The CDR3 DNA follows: TGTGCCAGCAGTTACTCGGACAGGCAAAATGAGCAGTTCTTC. Translation gives CASSYSDRQNEQFF.

With respect to this clone: The same CDR3 arises from other DNA sequences in this sample as well. This chain joins TRBV3-1 (or the pseudogene TRBV3-2) and TRBJ2-1, with TRBD2 matching over 9 bases. The CDR3 contains 15 residues. The germline V gene has CDR1 LGHDT and CDR2 YNNKEL (reference sequence). The trim removed 4 bases at V and 2 bases at J, leaving 3 bases unmatched. Written as DNA, the CDR3 is TGTGCCAGCAGCCTTAGCGGGGGAACCTACAATGAGCAGTTCTTC. This translates into CASSLSGGTYNEQFF.

For the CDR3, the DNA is TGTGCCAGCAGTTCCTCCGGGACAGCGAGTTATGGGAATTCACCCCTCCACTTT. This encodes CASSSSGTASYGNSPLHF. The rearrangement links TRBV27 to TRBJ1-6; 7 bases are shared with TRBD1. The junction had 16 bases not matched to a gene; V was cut back by 4 bases and J by 7 bases. The CDR3 totals 18 residues. Germline V gene sequence: CDR1 MNHEY, CDR2 SMNVEV (reference sequence).

The rearrangement joins TRBV11-3 to TRBJ2-2; 9 positions match TRBD1. The ends lost 5 bases at V and 4 bases at J; junction bases unmatched: 5. Per germline, CDR1 SGHNT and CDR2 YENEEA. The CDR3 runs 15 residues. CDR3 protein: CASSAMTGGTGELFF. CDR3 nucleotide sequence: TGTGCCAGCAGCGCGATGACAGGGGGCACCGGGGAGCTGTTTTTT.

The table lists this clone with a count of one. The chain combines TRBV5-1 with TRBJ2-3; perhaps TRBD1 as D (5 bases). V lost 3 bases to trimming and J lost 0 bases, with 11 bases between them. Germline V CDR1 and CDR2: SGHRS, YFSETQ. The CDR3 spans 15 residues. CDR3 loop: CASSSQGRSTDTQYF. CDR3 in DNA: TGCGCCAGCAGCTCCCAGGGCCGAAGCACAGATACGCAGTATTTT.

V is TRBV7-2 and J is TRBJ1-5, with D possibly being TRBD1 (5 bases). Trimming took 5 bases from V and 6 from J, leaving 8 bases between them. The germline V gene has CDR1 SGHTA and CDR2 FQGNSA. The CDR3 consists of 12 residues. The CDR3 sequence is CASSRGGQPQHF. CDR3 sequence (DNA): TGTGCCAGCAGCCGCGGGGGTCAGCCCCAGCATTTT.

The chain uses TRBV6-6 and TRBJ2-2; TRBD1 matches at 7 bases. V trimming: 8 bases; J trimming: 2 bases; junction bases outside the gene matches: 11. Germline CDR1 MNHNY, CDR2 SVGAGI (reference sequence). The CDR3 consists of 16 residues. CDR3 sequence reads: CASETQGLANTGELFF. The CDR3 bases are TGTGCCAGCGAAACACAGGGGCTGGCCAACACCGGGGAGCTGTTTTTT.

V usage is TRBV27 and J usage is TRBJ1-5; the match to TRBD1 covers 9 bases. The CDR3 runs to 14 residues. J was trimmed by 5 bases and V by 7 bases; bases with no gene match: 6. Per the germline V gene, CDR1 is MNHEY and CDR2 is SMNVEV (reference sequence). CDR3 protein: CASTRQGGDQPQHF. The CDR3, as DNA: TGTGCCAGCACCCGACAGGGGGGAGATCAGCCCCAGCATTTT.

The chain couples TRBV19 to TRBJ1-5; a weak D match, TRBD1 (5 bases). V was clipped by 1 base and J by 7 bases, with 11 bases between them. CDR1 and CDR2 from the germline V gene are LNHDA and SQIVND (reference sequence). The CDR3 length is 14 residues. The DNA of the CDR3 is TGTGCCAGTAGTATAGTTGTCCAGGGACAGCCCCAGCATTTT. The encoded protein is CASSIVVQGQPQHF.

The rearrangement links TRBV3-1 (or the pseudogene TRBV3-2) to TRBJ2-1; D unclear. Trimming took off 1 base at V and 4 bases at J, with 5 bases between the two ends. The length of the CDR3 is 13 residues. Germline V gene sequence: CDR1 LGHDT, CDR2 YNNKEL (reference sequence). CDR3 region: CASSQALYNEQFF. The CDR3 bases are TGTGCCAGCAGCCAAGCCCTTTACAATGAGCAGTTCTTC.

The rearrangement links TRBV5-1 to TRBJ2-7; 9 nucleotides line up with TRBD1. There are 15 residues in the CDR3. V was pared by 3 bases and J by 5 bases, with 9 bases of the junction left unmatched. The germline CDR1 and CDR2 sequences are SGHRS and YFSETQ. This chain's CDR3 is CASSSYGTGRNEQYF. For the CDR3, the DNA is TGCGCCAGCAGCTCCTATGGGACAGGGCGAAACGAGCAGTACTTC.